These 5 T cell receptor beta chains were sequenced from one sample in a study of shared T cell receptors in the human thymus. The repertoire was sequenced with immunoSEQ multiplex PCR; TCRdb's copy has only in-frame clones and lacks some. This table holds about 610,000 clones, over 75% found once. These data also featured in a second study, about human thymus T cells.

Sequencing was carried out using thymocytes. All receptors derive from a boy less than two years old with a congenital heart defect.

This chain joins TRBV7-4 and TRBJ1-1, with 7 bases identical to TRBD1. The CDR3 is 13 amino acids. Germline CDR1 is SGHVT and CDR2 is SQSDAQ. V dropped 5 bases and J dropped 3; count of bases not matched to a gene: 3. DNA for the CDR3: TGTGCCAGCAGCGACAGGGTTTACACTGAAGCTTTCTTT. It codes for CASSDRVYTEAFF.

This chain connects TRBV6-5 to TRBJ2-2; D remains unclear. V shed 1 base and J shed 1 base, with 4 bases lying between them. Per germline, CDR1 MNHEY and CDR2 SVGAGI. The CDR3 loop spans 14 amino acids. Here the CDR3 reads CASSYFGNTGELFF. CDR3 DNA sequence: TGTGCCAGCAGTTACTTCGGGAACACCGGGGAGCTGTTTTTT.

The rearrangement links TRBV2 to TRBJ2-1, with TRBD1 as a possible D gene (5 bases). The CDR3 totals 13 residues. Trimming took off 1 base at V and 8 bases at J, with 9 bases between the two ends. CDR1 SNHLY and CDR2 FYNNEI come from the germline V gene. CDR3 nucleotide sequence: TGTGCCAGCAGTGAAGTACAGACAGATGAGCAGTTCTTC. It is translated as CASSEVQTDEQFF.

The chain has TRBV7-9 and TRBJ1-5; D is unresolved. V lost 5 bases to trimming and J lost 4 bases, with 9 bases between them. The germline V gene has CDR1 SEHNR and CDR2 FQNEAQ (reference sequence). The CDR3 has 13 residues. The CDR3 sequence: CASSRGWNQPQHF. CDR3 in DNA: TGTGCCAGCAGCCGAGGGTGGAATCAGCCCCAGCATTTT.

V usage is TRBV4-1 and J usage is TRBJ2-7, with 8 positions matching TRBD1. The V gene end was trimmed by 0 bases and the J gene end by 9 bases; junction bases not matched to a gene: 16. CDR1 is MGHRA and CDR2 is YSYEKL in the germline V gene. The CDR3 length is 17 residues. CDR3 region: CASSQDHGTGDTTRQYF. CDR3 bases: TGCGCCAGCAGCCAAGACCACGGGACAGGAGATACTACGCGGCAGTACTTC.